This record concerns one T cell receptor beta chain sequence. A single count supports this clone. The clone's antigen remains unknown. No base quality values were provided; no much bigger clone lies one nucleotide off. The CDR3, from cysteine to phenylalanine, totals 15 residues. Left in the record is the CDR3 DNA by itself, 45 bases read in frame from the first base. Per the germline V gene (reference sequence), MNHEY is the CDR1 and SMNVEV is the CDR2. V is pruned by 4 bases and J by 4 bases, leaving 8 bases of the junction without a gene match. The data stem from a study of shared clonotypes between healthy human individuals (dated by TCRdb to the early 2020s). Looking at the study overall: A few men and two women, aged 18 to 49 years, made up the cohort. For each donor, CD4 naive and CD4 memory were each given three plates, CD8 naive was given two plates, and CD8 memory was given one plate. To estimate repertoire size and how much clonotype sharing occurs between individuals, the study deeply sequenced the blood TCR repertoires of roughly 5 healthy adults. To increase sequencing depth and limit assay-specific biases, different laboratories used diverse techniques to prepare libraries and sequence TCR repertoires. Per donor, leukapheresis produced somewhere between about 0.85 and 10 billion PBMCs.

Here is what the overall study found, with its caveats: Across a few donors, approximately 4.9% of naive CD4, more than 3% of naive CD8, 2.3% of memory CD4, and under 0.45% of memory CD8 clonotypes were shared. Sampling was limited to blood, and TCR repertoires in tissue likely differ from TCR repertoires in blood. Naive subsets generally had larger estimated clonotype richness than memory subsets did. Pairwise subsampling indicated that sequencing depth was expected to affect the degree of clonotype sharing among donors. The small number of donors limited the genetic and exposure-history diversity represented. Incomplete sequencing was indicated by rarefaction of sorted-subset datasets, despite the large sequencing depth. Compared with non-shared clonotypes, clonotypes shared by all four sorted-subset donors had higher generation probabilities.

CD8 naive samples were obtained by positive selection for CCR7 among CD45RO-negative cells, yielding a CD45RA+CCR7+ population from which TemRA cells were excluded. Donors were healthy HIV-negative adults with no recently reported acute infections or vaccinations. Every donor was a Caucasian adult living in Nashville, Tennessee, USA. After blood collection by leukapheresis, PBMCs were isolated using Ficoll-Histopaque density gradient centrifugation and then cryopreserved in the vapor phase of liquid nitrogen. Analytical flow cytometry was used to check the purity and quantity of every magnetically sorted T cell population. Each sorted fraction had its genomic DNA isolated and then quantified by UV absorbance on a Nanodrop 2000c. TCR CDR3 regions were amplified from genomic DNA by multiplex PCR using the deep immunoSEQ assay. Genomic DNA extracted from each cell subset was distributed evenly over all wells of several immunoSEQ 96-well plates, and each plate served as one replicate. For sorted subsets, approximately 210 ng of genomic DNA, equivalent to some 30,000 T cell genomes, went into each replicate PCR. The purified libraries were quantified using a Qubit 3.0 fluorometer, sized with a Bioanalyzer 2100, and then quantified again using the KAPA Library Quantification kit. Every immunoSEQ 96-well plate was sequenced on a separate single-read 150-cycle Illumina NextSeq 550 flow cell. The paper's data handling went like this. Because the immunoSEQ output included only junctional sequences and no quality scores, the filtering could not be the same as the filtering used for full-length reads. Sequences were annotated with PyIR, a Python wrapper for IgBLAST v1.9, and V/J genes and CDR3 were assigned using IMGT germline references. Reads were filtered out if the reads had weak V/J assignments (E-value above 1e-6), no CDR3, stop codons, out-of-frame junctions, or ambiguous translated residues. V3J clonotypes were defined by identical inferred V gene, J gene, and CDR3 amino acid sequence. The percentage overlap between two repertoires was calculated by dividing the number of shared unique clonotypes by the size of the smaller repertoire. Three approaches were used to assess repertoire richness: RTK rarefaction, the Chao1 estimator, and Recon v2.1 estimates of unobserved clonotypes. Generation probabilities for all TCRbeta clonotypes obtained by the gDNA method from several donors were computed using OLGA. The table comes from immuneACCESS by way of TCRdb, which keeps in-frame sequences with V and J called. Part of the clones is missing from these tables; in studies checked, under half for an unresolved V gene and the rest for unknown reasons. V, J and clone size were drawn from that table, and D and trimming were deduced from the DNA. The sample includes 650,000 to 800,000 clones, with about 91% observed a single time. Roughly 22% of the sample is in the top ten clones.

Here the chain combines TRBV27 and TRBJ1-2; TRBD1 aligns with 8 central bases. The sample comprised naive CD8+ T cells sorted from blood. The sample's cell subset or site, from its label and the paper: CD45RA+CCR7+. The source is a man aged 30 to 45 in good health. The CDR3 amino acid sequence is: CASSSIGQGPYGYTF. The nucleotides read TGTGCCAGCAGTTCCATAGGACAGGGACCCTATGGCTACACCTTC.